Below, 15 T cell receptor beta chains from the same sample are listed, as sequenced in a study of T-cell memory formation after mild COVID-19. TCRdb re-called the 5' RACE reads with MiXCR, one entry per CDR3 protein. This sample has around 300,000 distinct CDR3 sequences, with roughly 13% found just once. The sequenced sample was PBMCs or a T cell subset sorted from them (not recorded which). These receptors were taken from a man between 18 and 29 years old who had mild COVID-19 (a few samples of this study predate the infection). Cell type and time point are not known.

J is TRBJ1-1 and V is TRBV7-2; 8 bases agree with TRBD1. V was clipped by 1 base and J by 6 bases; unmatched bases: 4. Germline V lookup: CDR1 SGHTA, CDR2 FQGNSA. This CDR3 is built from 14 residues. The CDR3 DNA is TGTGCCAGCAGCTTAGGGACAGGGCGGCCTGAAGCTTTCTTT. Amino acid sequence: CASSLGTGRPEAFF.

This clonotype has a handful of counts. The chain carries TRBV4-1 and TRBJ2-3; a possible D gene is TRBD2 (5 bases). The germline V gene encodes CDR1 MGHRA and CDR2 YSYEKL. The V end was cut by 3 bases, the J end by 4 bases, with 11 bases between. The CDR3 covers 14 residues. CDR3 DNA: TGCGCCAGCAGCCAGAGGACTGGCCCAGATACGCAGTATTTT. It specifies CASSQRTGPDTQYF.

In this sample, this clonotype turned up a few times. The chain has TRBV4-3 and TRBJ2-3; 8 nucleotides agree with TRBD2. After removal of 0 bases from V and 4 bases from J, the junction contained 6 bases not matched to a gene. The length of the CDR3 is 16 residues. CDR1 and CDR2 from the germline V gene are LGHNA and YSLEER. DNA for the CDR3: TGCGCCAGCAGCCAAGAAGCGGGGGCTGTCCCAGATACGCAGTATTTT. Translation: CASSQEAGAVPDTQYF.

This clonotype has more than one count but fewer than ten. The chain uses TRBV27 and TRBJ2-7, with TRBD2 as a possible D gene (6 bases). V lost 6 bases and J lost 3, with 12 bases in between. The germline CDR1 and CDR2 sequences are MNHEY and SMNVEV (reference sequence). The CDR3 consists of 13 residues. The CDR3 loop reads CASRHPGGYEQYF. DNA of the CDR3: TGTGCCAGCAGACACCCCGGGGGCTACGAGCAGTACTTC.

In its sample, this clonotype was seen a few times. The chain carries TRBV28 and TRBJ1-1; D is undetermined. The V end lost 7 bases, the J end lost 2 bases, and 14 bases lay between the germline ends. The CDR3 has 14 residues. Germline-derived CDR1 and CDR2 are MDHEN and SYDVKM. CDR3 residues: CASTSGGVNTEAFF. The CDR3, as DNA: TGTGCCAGCACCTCGGGTGGAGTTAACACTGAAGCTTTCTTT.

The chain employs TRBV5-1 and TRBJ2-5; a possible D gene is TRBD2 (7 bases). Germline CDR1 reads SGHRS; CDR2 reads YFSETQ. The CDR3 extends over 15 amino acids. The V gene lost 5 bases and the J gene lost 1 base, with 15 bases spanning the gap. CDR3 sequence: CASRDTAGAQETQYF. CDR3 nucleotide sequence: TGCGCCAGCAGGGACACGGCGGGGGCCCAAGAGACCCAGTACTTC.

The CDR3 DNA is TGCGCCAGCAGCCAAGGGGTAACTCAGGAGACCCAGTACTTC. Translating it yields CASSQGVTQETQYF. The chain couples TRBV4-1 to TRBJ2-5; D is unresolved. CDR3 length: 14 residues. Trimming left V 1 base short and J 5 bases short, with 11 bases between. The germline V gene has CDR1 MGHRA and CDR2 YSYEKL.

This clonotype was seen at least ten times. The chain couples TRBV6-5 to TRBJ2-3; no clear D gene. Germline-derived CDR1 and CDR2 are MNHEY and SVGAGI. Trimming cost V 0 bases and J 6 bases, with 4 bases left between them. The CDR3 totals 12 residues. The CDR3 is CASSYSGDTQYF. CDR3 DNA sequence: TGTGCCAGCAGTTACTCGGGCGATACGCAGTATTTT.

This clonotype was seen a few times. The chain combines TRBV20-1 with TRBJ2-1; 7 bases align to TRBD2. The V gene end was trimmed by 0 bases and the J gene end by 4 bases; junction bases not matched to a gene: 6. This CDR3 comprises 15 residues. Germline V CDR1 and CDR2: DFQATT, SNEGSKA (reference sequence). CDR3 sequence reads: CSARDASGRYNEQFF. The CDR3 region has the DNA TGCAGTGCTAGAGATGCTAGCGGCCGGTACAATGAGCAGTTCTTC.

The CDR3 reads CASSPDGIRLGYGYTF. Here the CDR3 DNA reads TGTGCCAGCAGTCCGGACGGGATCCGACTCGGGTATGGCTACACCTTC. The chain recombines TRBV6-2 or TRBV6-3 with TRBJ1-2; D is uncertain. The CDR3 extends over 16 amino acids. Germline V gives CDR1 MNHEY, CDR2 SVGEGT. Deletions cut 5 bases from V and 5 bases from J, with 21 bases between.

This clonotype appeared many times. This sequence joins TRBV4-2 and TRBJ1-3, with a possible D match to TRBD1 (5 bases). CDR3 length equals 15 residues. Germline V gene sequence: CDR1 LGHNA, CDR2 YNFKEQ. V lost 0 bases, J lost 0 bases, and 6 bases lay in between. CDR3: CASSQEGVSGNTIYF. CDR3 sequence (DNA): TGTGCCAGCAGCCAAGAAGGGGTCTCTGGAAACACCATATATTTT.

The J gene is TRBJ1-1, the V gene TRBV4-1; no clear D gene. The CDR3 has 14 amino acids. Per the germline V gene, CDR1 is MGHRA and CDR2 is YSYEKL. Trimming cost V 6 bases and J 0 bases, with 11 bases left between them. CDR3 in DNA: TGCGCCAGCAGGGGGATCCTGTTGAACACTGAAGCTTTCTTT. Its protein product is CASRGILLNTEAFF.

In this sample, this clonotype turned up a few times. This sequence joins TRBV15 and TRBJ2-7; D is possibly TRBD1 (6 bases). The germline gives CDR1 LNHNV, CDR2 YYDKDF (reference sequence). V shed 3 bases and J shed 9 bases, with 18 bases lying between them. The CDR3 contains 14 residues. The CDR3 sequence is CATSSPTGFERQYF. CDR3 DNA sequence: TGTGCCACCAGCAGCCCAACAGGGTTCGAGCGGCAGTACTTC.

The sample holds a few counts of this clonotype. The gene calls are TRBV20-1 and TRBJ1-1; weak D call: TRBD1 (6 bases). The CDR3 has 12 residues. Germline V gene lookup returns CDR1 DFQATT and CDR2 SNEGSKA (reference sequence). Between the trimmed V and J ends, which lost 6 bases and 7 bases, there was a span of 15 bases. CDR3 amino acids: CSAPLRGYEAFF. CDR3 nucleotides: TGCAGTGCCCCCCTTAGGGGGTATGAAGCTTTCTTT.

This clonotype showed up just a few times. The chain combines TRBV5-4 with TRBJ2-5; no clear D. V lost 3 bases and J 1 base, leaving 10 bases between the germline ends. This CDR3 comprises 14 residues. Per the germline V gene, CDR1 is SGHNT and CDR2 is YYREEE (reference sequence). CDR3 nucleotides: TGTGCCAGCAGCTACCGACCGAGCCAAGAGACCCAGTACTTC. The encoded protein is CASSYRPSQETQYF.